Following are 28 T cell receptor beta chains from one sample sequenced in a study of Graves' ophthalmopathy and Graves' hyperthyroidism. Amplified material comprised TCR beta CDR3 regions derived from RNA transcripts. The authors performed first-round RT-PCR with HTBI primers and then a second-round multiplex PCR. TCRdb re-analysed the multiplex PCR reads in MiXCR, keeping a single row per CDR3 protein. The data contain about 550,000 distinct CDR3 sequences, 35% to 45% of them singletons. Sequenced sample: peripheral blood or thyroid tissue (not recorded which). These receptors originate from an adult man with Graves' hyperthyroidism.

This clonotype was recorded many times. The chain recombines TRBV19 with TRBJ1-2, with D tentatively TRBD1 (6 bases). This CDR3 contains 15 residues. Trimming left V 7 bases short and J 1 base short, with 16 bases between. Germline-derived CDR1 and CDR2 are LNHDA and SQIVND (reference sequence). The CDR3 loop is CASNPDRLLNYGYTF. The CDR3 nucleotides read TGTGCCAGTAATCCAGACAGGCTCCTTAACTATGGCTACACCTTC.

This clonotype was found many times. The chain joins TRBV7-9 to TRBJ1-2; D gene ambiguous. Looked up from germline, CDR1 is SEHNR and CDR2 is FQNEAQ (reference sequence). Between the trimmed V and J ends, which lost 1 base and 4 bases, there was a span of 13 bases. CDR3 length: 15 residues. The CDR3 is CASSLDPAPSYGYTF. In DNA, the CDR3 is TGTGCCAGCAGCTTAGACCCAGCGCCAAGCTATGGCTACACCTTC.

CDR3 coding DNA: TGCAGTGCTAGGAGGGGCGGGGCCAGCGGCACCTACAATGAGCAGTTCTTC. Translation: CSARRGGASGTYNEQFF. The chain couples TRBV20-1 to TRBJ2-1, with TRBD2 as a possible D gene (6 bases). The CDR3 has 17 residues. The germline V gene has CDR1 DFQATT and CDR2 SNEGSKA (reference sequence). Trimming removed 3 bases from V and 2 bases from J, with 20 bases in between.

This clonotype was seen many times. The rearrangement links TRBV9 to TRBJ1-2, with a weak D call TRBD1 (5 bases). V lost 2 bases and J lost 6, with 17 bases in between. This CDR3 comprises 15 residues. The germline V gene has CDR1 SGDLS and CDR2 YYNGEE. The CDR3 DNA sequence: TGTGCCAGCAGCGTGTCAGGGAGTGGTATCAATGGCTACACCTTC. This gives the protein CASSVSGSGINGYTF.

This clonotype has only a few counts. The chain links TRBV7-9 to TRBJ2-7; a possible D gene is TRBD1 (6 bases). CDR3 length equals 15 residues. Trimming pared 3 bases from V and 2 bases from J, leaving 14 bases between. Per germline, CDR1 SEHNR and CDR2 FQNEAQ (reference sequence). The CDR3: CASSLAVTGAYEQYF. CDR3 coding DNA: TGTGCCAGCAGCTTGGCCGTGACAGGTGCCTACGAGCAGTACTTC.

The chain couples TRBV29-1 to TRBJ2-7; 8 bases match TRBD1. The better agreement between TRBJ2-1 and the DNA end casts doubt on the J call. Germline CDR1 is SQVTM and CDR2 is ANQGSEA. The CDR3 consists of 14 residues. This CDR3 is CSVSARTGMHEQFF. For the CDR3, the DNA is TGCAGCGTTTCTGCTAGGACAGGGATGCATGAGCAGTTCTTC.

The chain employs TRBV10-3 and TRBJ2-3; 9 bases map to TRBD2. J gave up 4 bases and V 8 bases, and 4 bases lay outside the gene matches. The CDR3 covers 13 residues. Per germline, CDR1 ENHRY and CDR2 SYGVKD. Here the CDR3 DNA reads TGTGCCATCGCGCGGGGGGGCCCAGATACGCAGTATTTT. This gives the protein CAIARGGPDTQYF.

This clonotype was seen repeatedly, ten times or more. For the CDR3, the DNA is TGTGCCAGCAGCTTACTGAGCGACCAACAGTATTTT. Protein product: CASSLLSDQQYF. The chain couples TRBV7-9 to TRBJ2-3; D unclear. This CDR3 spans 12 amino acids. V shed 2 bases and J shed 12 bases, with 12 bases lying between them. The germline gives CDR1 SEHNR, CDR2 FQNEAQ (reference sequence).

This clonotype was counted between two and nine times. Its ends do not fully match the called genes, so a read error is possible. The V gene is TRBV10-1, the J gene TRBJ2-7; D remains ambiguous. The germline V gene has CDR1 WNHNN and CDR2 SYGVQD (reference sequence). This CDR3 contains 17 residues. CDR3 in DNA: TGTGCCTGGAGTGTAGCACCCCTCTCGGGCAGCCGTTACGAGCAGTACTTC. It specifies CAWSVAPLSGSRYEQYF.

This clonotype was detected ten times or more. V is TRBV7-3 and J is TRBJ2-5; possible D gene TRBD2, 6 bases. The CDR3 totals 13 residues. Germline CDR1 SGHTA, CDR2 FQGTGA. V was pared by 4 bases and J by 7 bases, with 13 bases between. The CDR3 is CASSSTSRGTQYF. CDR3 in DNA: TGTGCCAGCAGCTCGACTAGTCGAGGGACCCAGTACTTC.

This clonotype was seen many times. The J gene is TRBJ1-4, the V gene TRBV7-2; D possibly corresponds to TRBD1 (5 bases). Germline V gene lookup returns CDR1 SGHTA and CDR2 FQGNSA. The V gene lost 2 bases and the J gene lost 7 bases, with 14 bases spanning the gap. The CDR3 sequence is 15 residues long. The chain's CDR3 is CASSLYPTGGEKLFF. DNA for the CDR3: TGTGCCAGCAGCTTATACCCCACAGGAGGTGAAAAACTGTTTTTT.

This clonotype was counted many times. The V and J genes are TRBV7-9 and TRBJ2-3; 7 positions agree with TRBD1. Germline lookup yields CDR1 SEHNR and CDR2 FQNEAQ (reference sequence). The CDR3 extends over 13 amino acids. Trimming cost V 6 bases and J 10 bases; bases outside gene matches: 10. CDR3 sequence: CASRPDRFQPQYF. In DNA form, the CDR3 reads TGTGCCAGCAGACCGGACAGGTTCCAGCCGCAGTATTTT.

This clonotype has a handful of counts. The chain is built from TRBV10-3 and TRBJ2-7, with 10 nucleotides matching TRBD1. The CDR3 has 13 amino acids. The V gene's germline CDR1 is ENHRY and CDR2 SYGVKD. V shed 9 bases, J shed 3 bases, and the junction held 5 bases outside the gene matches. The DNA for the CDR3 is TGTGCCATTTCCCGGGACAGGGGCTACGAGCAGTACTTC. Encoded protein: CAISRDRGYEQYF.

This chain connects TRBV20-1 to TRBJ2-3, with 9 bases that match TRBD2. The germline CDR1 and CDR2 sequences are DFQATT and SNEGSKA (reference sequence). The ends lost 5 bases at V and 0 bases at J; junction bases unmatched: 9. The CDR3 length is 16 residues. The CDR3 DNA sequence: TGCAGTGCTTCTAGCGGGGATGCCCCAAGCACAGATACGCAGTATTTT. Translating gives CSASSGDAPSTDTQYF.

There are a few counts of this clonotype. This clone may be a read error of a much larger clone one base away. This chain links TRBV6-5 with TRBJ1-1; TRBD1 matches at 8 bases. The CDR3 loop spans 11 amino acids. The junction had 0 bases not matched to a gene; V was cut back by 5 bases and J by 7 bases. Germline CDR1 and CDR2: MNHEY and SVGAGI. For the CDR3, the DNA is TGTGCCAGCAGTGGACAGGGTGAAGCTTTCTTT. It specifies CASSGQGEAFF.

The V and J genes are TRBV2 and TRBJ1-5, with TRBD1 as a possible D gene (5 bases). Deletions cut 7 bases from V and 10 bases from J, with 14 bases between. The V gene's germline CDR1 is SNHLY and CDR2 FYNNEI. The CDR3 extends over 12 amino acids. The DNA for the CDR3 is TGTGCCAGCACAGTGGCAGGGACTCCCCAGCATTTT. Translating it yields CASTVAGTPQHF. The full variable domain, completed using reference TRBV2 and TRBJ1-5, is EPEVTQTPSHQVTQMGQEVILRCVPISNHLYFYWYRQILGQKVEFLVSFYNNEISEKSEIFDDQFSVERPDGSNFTLKIRSTKLEDSAMYFCASTVAGTPQHFGDGTRLSIL.

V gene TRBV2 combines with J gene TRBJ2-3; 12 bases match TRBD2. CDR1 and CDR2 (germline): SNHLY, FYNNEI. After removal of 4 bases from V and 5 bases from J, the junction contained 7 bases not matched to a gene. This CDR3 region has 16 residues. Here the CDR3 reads CASSAGTSGQGDTQYF. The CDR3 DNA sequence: TGTGCCAGCAGTGCAGGGACTAGCGGGCAGGGAGATACGCAGTATTTT. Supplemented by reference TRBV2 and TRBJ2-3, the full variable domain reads EPEVTQTPSHQVTQMGQEVILRCVPISNHLYFYWYRQILGQKVEFLVSFYNNEISEKSEIFDDQFSVERPDGSNFTLKIRSTKLEDSAMYFCASSAGTSGQGDTQYFGPGTRLTVL.

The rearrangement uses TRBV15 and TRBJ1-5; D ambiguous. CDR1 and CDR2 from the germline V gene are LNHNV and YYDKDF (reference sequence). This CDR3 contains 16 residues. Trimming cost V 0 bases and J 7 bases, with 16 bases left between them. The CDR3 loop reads CATSRERAGPEQPQHF. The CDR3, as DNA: TGTGCCACCAGCAGAGAACGGGCGGGTCCCGAACAGCCCCAGCATTTT.

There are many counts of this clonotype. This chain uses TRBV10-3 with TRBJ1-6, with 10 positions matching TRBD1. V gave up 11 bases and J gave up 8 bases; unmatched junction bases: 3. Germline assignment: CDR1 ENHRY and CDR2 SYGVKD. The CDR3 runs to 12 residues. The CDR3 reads CAVGTGDSPLHF. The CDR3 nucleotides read TGTGCCGTCGGGACAGGGGATTCACCCCTCCACTTT.

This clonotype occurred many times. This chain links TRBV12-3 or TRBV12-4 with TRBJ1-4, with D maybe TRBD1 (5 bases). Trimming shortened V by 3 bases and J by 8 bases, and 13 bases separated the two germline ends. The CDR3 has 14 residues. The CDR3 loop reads CASSFWGEGEKLFF. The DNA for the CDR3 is TGTGCCAGCAGTTTTTGGGGAGAGGGGGAAAAACTGTTTTTT.

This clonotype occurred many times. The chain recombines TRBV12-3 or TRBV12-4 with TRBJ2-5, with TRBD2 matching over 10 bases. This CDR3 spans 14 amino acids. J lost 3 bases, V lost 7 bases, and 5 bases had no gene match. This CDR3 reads CASTKSGREETQYF. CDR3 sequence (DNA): TGTGCCAGCACCAAAAGCGGGAGGGAAGAGACCCAGTACTTC.

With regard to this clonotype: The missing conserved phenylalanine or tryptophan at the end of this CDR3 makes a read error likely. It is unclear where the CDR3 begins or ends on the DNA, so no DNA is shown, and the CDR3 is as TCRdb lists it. The CDR3 spells CASSVDGAS. The chain couples TRBV9 to TRBJ2-6; TRBD2, the table's D call, lacks a check against the DNA. The CDR3 adds up to 9 amino acids, both ends counted. Germline-derived CDR1 and CDR2 are SGDLS and YYNGEE.

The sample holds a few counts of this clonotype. The CDR3 bases are TGTGCCAGCAGCTTCCGGGACAGGGTTGATGGCTACACCTTC. This sequence encodes CASSFRDRVDGYTF. The chain joins TRBV7-9 to TRBJ1-2; TRBD1 aligns across 9 bases. The J segment lost 6 bases and the V segment lost 3 bases, leaving 5 bases of the junction unmatched. This CDR3 is 14 amino acids long. In germline, CDR1 is SEHNR, CDR2 FQNEAQ (reference sequence).

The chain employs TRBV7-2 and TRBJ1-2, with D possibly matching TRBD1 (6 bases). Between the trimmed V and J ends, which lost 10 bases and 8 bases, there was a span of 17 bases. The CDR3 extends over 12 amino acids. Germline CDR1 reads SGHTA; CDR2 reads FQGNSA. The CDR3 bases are TGTGCCACCCATGTGGGACACGAAGGCTACACCTTC. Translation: CATHVGHEGYTF.

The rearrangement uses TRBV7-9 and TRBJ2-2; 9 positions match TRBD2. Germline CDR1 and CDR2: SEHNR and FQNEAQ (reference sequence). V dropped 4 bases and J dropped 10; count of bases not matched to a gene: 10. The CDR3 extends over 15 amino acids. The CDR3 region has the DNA TGTGCCAGCAGCTCTCAGATTTGGACTAGCGTGGAGCTGTTTTTT. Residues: CASSSQIWTSVELFF.

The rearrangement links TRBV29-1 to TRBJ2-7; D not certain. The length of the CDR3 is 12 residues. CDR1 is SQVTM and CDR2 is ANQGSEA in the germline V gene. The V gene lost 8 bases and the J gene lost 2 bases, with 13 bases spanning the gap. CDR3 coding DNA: TGCAGCTTTCCCGGCGTCACCTACGAGCAGTACTTC. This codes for CSFPGVTYEQYF.

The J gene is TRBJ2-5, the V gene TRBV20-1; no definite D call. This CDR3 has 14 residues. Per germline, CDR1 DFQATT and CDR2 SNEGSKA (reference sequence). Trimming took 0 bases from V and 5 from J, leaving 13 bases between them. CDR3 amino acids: CSARESSVRETQYF. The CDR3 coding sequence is TGCAGTGCTAGAGAATCAAGCGTGAGGGAGACCCAGTACTTC.

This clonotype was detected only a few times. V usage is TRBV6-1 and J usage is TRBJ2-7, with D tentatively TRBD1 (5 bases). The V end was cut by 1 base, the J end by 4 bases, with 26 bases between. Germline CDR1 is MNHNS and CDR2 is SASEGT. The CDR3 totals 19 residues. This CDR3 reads CASSEELMMALRQSYEQYF. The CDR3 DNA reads TGTGCCAGCAGTGAAGAATTAATGATGGCTTTGAGACAGTCATACGAGCAGTACTTC.